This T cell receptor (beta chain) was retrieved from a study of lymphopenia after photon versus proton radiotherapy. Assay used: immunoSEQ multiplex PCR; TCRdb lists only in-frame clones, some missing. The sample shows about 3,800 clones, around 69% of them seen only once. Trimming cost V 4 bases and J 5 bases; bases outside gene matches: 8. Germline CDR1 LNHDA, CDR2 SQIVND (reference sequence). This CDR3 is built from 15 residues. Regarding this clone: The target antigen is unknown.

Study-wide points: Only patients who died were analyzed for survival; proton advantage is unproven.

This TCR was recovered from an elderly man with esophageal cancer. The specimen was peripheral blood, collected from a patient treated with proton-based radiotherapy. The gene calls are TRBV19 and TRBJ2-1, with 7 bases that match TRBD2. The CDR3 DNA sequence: TGTGCCAGTAGTACTAGCGGAGGGGAAAACAATGAGCAGTTCTTC. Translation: CASSTSGGENNEQFF.